The 20 T cell receptor beta chains reported below all come from one sample, sequenced in a study of shared clonotypes between healthy human individuals. Sequencing used immunoSEQ multiplex PCR; TCRdb keeps in-frame clones, though not all of them. The data hold about 680,000 clones, with roughly 73% observed a single time. Sequenced sample: memory CD4+ T cells sorted from blood. Noted subset: CD45RA-negative fraction. The source is a woman in her 30s in good health.

The genes are TRBV6-1 and TRBJ2-1; D is unclear. V was pared by 7 bases and J by 9 bases, with 10 bases between. CDR1 and CDR2 from the germline V gene are MNHNS and SASEGT. There are 11 residues in the CDR3. DNA of the CDR3: TGTGCCAGCACATACAAGGGTGAGCAGTTCTTC. It codes for CASTYKGEQFF.

This clone appeared a few times. The chain uses TRBV6-5 and TRBJ1-2; TRBD1 might be the D (6 bases). V gave up 6 bases and J gave up 6 bases, with 8 bases separating them. Germline assignment: CDR1 MNHEY and CDR2 SVGAGI. This CDR3 region has 11 residues. The chain's CDR3 is CASRKGDGYTF. The CDR3 DNA is TGTGCCAGCAGAAAGGGGGATGGCTACACCTTC.

The chain employs TRBV28 and TRBJ2-5; weak D call: TRBD1 (5 bases). The J call may be incorrect, as the DNA end agrees better with TRBJ2-7. CDR1 is MDHEN and CDR2 is SYDVKM in the germline V gene. The CDR3 has 13 amino acids. CDR3: CASSLIQDYEQYF. The CDR3 coding sequence is TGTGCCAGCAGTTTAATACAGGACTACGAGCAGTACTTC.

This chain joins TRBV11-2 and TRBJ2-2; perhaps TRBD1 as D (5 bases). Trimming cost V 0 bases and J 8 bases, with 10 bases left between them. There are 14 residues in the CDR3. The V gene's germline CDR1 is SGHAT and CDR2 FQNNGV. The CDR3 sequence is CASSLEGVSGELFF. CDR3 nucleotide sequence: TGTGCCAGCAGCTTAGAAGGGGTTTCGGGGGAGCTGTTTTTT.

About this clone itself: Other nucleotide sequences from this sample produce the same CDR3. The CDR3 DNA reads as TGTGCCAGCTCCCGGGACACGAGCTCCTACGAGCAGTACTTC. Encoded protein: CASSRDTSSYEQYF. This chain uses TRBV18 with TRBJ2-7; perhaps TRBD1 as D (6 bases). Trimming pared 6 bases from V and 0 bases from J, leaving 12 bases between. This CDR3 has 14 residues. Per germline, CDR1 KGHSH and CDR2 LQKENI.

The rearrangement joins TRBV6-1 to TRBJ2-1; D ambiguous. V was clipped by 2 bases and J by 3 bases, with 14 bases between them. Germline-derived CDR1 and CDR2 are MNHNS and SASEGT. This CDR3 contains 16 residues. As DNA, the CDR3 is TGTGCCAGCAGTGAATTGTATGGCGGAATCTACAATGAGCAGTTCTTC. Translated, it gives CASSELYGGIYNEQFF.

V and J are TRBV29-1 and TRBJ2-5; no definite D call. The tail of the sequence fits TRBJ2-7 better, so the J call may be wrong. Germline V gene sequence: CDR1 SQVTM, CDR2 ANQGSEA. The CDR3 runs to 15 residues. The CDR3 DNA follows: TGCAGCGTTGAAGATCGGAACGGTTACTCCTACGAGCAGTACTTC. Encoded protein: CSVEDRNGYSYEQYF.

The chain joins TRBV29-1 to TRBJ2-3; maybe TRBD1 (5 bases). The CDR3 runs 13 residues. V was clipped by 2 bases and J by 1 base, with 7 bases between them. Germline CDR1 reads SQVTM; CDR2 reads ANQGSEA. The DNA of the CDR3 is TGCAGCGTTGAACAACAGGGCACAGATACGCAGTATTTT. This codes for CSVEQQGTDTQYF.

The gene calls are TRBV15 and TRBJ2-7; D gene ambiguous. This CDR3 has 13 amino acids. Trimming removed 0 bases at V and 2 bases at J, with 5 bases between. Germline V gene sequence: CDR1 LNHNV, CDR2 YYDKDF (reference sequence). The CDR3 DNA reads TGTGCCACCAGCAGAGAGGCAGCCTACGAGCAGTACTTC. Translation: CATSREAAYEQYF.

V usage is TRBV19 and J usage is TRBJ1-3; the D is unclear. V was pared by 6 bases and J by 0 bases, with 6 bases between. The CDR3 is 13 amino acids. Germline V gene sequence: CDR1 LNHDA, CDR2 SQIVND (reference sequence). The CDR3 region is CASRPASGNTIYF. The CDR3 DNA follows: TGTGCCAGTAGGCCCGCCTCTGGAAACACCATATATTTT. The full variable domain, in which reference TRBV19 and TRBJ1-3 provide the parts outside the CDR3, is DGGITQSPKYLFRKEGQNVTLSCEQNLNHDAMYWYRQDPGQGLRLIYYSQIVNDFQKGDIAEGYSVSREKKESFPLTVTSAQKNPTAFYLCASRPASGNTIYFGEGSWLTVV.

This clone was seen repeatedly, ten times or more. The chain couples TRBV25-1 to TRBJ1-2, with a tentative D call TRBD1 (5 bases). Germline V gene sequence: CDR1 MGHDK, CDR2 SYGVNS. Trimming stripped 3 bases from V and 5 bases from J, with 16 bases between. The CDR3 sequence is 15 residues long. Here the CDR3 DNA reads TGTGCCAGCAGTGAGCCCTGGCAGGGTGGGTATGGCTACACCTTC. Its translation is CASSEPWQGGYGYTF.

The count of this clone is one. J is TRBJ1-5 and V is TRBV2, with a possible D match to TRBD1 (5 bases). Per germline, CDR1 SNHLY and CDR2 FYNNEI. Trimming cost V 4 bases and J 7 bases, with 14 bases left between them. There are 14 residues in the CDR3. The CDR3 loop is CASSAARERQPQHF. The CDR3 DNA sequence: TGTGCCAGCAGTGCGGCCAGGGAGAGGCAGCCCCAGCATTTT.

The chain carries TRBV5-8 and TRBJ1-2; 8 bases agree with TRBD1. The CDR3 extends over 15 amino acids. V shed 4 bases and J 4 bases; nucleotides not matched to a gene: 9. Per germline, CDR1 SGHTS and CDR2 YDEGEE. In DNA, the CDR3 is TGTGCCAGCAGCCGTACGTCCGGACAGGGCTATGGCTACACCTTC. Residues: CASSRTSGQGYGYTF.

The chain has TRBV28 and TRBJ2-5; weak D call: TRBD2 (7 bases). This CDR3 is 18 amino acids long. V was trimmed by 0 bases and J by 3 bases, leaving 20 bases between them. Per the germline V gene, CDR1 is MDHEN and CDR2 is SYDVKM. The DNA for the CDR3 is TGTGCCAGCAGTTTATGGGTGGGGAGGGGGGCTGCGGAAGAGACCCAGTACTTC. It translates to CASSLWVGRGAAEETQYF.

The V call is TRBV5-1, the J call TRBJ2-7; 9 bases line up with TRBD2. The germline CDR1 and CDR2 sequences are SGHRS and YFSETQ. This CDR3 has 15 residues. V was clipped by 0 bases and J by 6 bases; unmatched bases: 7. The DNA of the CDR3 is TGCGCCAGCAGCTTGGCCCGAAGCGGGAGGTTCGAGCAGTACTTC. Its protein is CASSLARSGRFEQYF. The whole variable domain, remainder taken from reference TRBV5-1 and TRBJ2-7, is KAGVTQTPRYLIKTRGQQVTLSCSPISGHRSVSWYQQTPGQGLQFLFEYFSETQRNKGNFPGRFSGRQFSNSRSEMNVSTLELGDSALYLCASSLARSGRFEQYFGPGTRLTVT.

This clone was seen a handful of times. The chain is built from TRBV27 and TRBJ2-7, with 11 nucleotides matching TRBD2. This CDR3 is built from 15 residues. Germline CDR1 reads MNHEY; CDR2 reads SMNVEV (reference sequence). V dropped 9 bases and J dropped 5; count of bases not matched to a gene: 12. The DNA of the CDR3 is TGTGCCAGGGGCCGACTAGCGGGACGGCTCCACGAGCAGTACTTC. This encodes CARGRLAGRLHEQYF.

The rearrangement joins TRBV5-1 to TRBJ2-2; TRBD2 is a possible D gene (6 bases). The CDR3 runs 16 residues. The V end lost 1 base, the J end lost 2 bases, and 12 bases lay between the germline ends. Germline CDR1 reads SGHRS; CDR2 reads YFSETQ. The CDR3 sequence is CASSLSGTDNTGELFF. For the CDR3, the DNA is TGCGCCAGCAGCTTGTCCGGGACTGATAACACCGGGGAGCTGTTTTTT. Filled out from reference TRBV5-1 and TRBJ2-2, the complete variable domain reads KAGVTQTPRYLIKTRGQQVTLSCSPISGHRSVSWYQQTPGQGLQFLFEYFSETQRNKGNFPGRFSGRQFSNSRSEMNVSTLELGDSALYLCASSLSGTDNTGELFFGEGSRLTVL.

This clone has only one observation. The chain joins TRBV19 to TRBJ1-1, with 7 bases identical to TRBD1. The CDR3 runs to 14 residues. J was trimmed by 5 bases and V by 11 bases; bases with no gene match: 14. From germline, CDR1 is LNHDA and CDR2 SQIVND (reference sequence). The CDR3 DNA reads as TGTGCCGGTAAGTCGACAGGGAGAAGGACTGAAGCTTTCTTT. As protein: CAGKSTGRRTEAFF.

This chain uses TRBV14 with TRBJ2-2; TRBD1 matches 7 bases. The CDR3 is 17 residues long. The V gene end was trimmed by 0 bases and the J gene end by 4 bases; junction bases not matched to a gene: 8. The V gene's germline CDR1 is SGHDN and CDR2 FVKESK. The CDR3 DNA reads TGTGCCAGCAGCCAAGAAAGGACAGGACGGGGCACCGGGGAGCTGTTTTTT. Its protein product is CASSQERTGRGTGELFF.

This rearrangement joins TRBV28 to TRBJ1-5; the D gene is possibly TRBD1 (5 bases). Germline V gene lookup returns CDR1 MDHEN and CDR2 SYDVKM. CDR3 length: 15 residues. The V and J ends lost 3 bases and 3 bases respectively, with 12 bases between them. The CDR3 DNA sequence: TGTGCCAGCAGTTTGCCGGGGGGACCCAATCAGCCCCAGCATTTT. It is translated as CASSLPGGPNQPQHF.